What follows are 12 T cell receptor beta chains derived from one specimen sequenced in a study of STAT3 mutations in large granular lymphocyte leukemia. Study-level points and caveats: Every T-cell large granular lymphocyte leukemia patient had at least one immunodominant TCR beta clonotype.

These receptors have no identified antigens. Profiling relied on immunoSEQ multiplex PCR, and the TCRdb table lists in-frame clones only, not all of them. The sample contains approximately 27,000 clones, roughly 80% of which appear only once. Sequenced input: peripheral blood mononuclear cells. These receptors were obtained from a woman aged 45-60 years with T-cell large granular lymphocyte leukemia. Some clones in this sample may be carry-over from other donors' samples.

The chain is built from TRBV12-5 and TRBJ2-6; a possible D gene is TRBD2 (6 bases). The germline V gene has CDR1 LGHNT and CDR2 FRNRAP. The CDR3 extends over 15 amino acids. Trimming removed 6 bases from V and 0 bases from J, with 9 bases in between. The CDR3 loop is CASGPGGSGANVLTF. In DNA form, the CDR3 reads TGTGCTAGTGGACCCGGGGGCTCTGGGGCCAACGTCCTGACTTTC.

The chain has TRBV27 and TRBJ1-5; 7 bases agree with TRBD1. J lost 0 bases, V lost 2 bases, and 7 bases had no gene match. The V gene's germline CDR1 is MNHEY and CDR2 SMNVEV (reference sequence). The CDR3 consists of 17 residues. In DNA, the CDR3 is TGTGCCAGCAGTTTACGTGCCAGGGGGGATAGCAATCAGCCCCAGCATTTT. Amino acids: CASSLRARGDSNQPQHF.

Notes on this clone: One end of the junction is discordant with germline, which a read error may explain. The chain combines TRBV5-1 with TRBJ2-7; 7 bases fit TRBD1. The V gene's germline CDR1 is SGHRS and CDR2 YFSETQ. CDR3 size: 14 residues. DNA for the CDR3: TGCGCCAGCAGCAAGGGGACAGTCTCCGACGAGCAGTACTTC. It translates to CASSKGTVSDEQYF.

The chain combines TRBV4-3 with TRBJ2-3, with unresolved D. Looked up from germline, CDR1 is LGHNA and CDR2 is YSLEER. The length of the CDR3 is 13 residues. V was trimmed by 0 bases and J by 8 bases, leaving 9 bases between them. CDR3 region: CASSQEEASTQYF. DNA of the CDR3: TGCGCCAGCAGCCAAGAAGAAGCGAGTACGCAGTATTTT.

This clone was found once. The chain couples TRBV28 to TRBJ2-7, with TRBD1 matching over 8 bases. V lost 3 bases, J lost 1 base, and 8 bases stayed unmatched. The CDR3 is made up of 16 amino acids. Per the germline V gene, CDR1 is MDHEN and CDR2 is SYDVKM. As DNA, the CDR3 is TGTGCCAGCAGTTTCCCAGGGGGCCGCTCATCCTACGAGCAGTACTTC. This codes for CASSFPGGRSSYEQYF. The full variable domain, completed using reference TRBV28 and TRBJ2-7, is DVKVTQSSRYLVKRTGEKVFLECVQDMDHENMFWYRQDPGLGLRLIYFSYDVKMKEKGDIPEGYSVSREKKERFSLILESASTNQTSMYLCASSFPGGRSSYEQYFGPGTRLTVT.

This clone came up once. J is TRBJ1-2 and V is TRBV5-1; D gene uncertain. V lost 1 base and J lost 6, with 10 bases in between. The CDR3 runs to 13 residues. In germline, CDR1 is SGHRS, CDR2 YFSETQ. CDR3 protein: CASSLTLLDGYTF. The CDR3 nucleotides are TGCGCCAGCAGCTTGACACTCCTGGATGGCTACACCTTC.

V gene TRBV9 combines with J gene TRBJ2-7; D ambiguous. The CDR3 is 14 amino acids. Trimming removed 1 base at V and 3 bases at J, with 11 bases between. Germline V gene lookup returns CDR1 SGDLS and CDR2 YYNGEE. CDR3 coding DNA: TGTGCCAGCAGCGTAACAGCCGATGGCTACGAGCAGTACTTC. Its translation is CASSVTADGYEQYF.

This chain joins TRBV30 and TRBJ1-2; no definite D call. The length of the CDR3 is 14 residues. Germline CDR1 is GTSNPN and CDR2 is SVGIG (reference sequence). Trimming took off 0 bases at V and 4 bases at J, with 12 bases between the two ends. This chain's CDR3 is CAWSVGGKSYGYTF. The CDR3 nucleotides are TGTGCCTGGAGTGTCGGCGGGAAGAGCTATGGCTACACCTTC.

The chain links TRBV18 to TRBJ2-7; TRBD1 matches 7 bases. There are 15 residues in the CDR3. The germline V gene has CDR1 KGHSH and CDR2 LQKENI. J lost 4 bases, V lost 1 base, and 7 bases had no gene match. CDR3 in amino acids: CASSPQGQRRYEQYF. CDR3 in DNA: TGTGCCAGCTCACCACAGGGACAGCGTAGGTACGAGCAGTACTTC.

The chain recombines TRBV6-5 with TRBJ2-3; no clear D gene. V was clipped by 7 bases and J by 1 base, with 15 bases between them. Germline-derived CDR1 and CDR2 are MNHEY and SVGAGI. This CDR3 contains 15 residues. CDR3 sequence (DNA): TGTGCCAGCACTCCGGATTTGCCCGGCACAGATACGCAGTATTTT. The encoded protein is CASTPDLPGTDTQYF.

The chain carries TRBV7-9 and TRBJ1-1, with a tentative D call TRBD1 (6 bases). Germline values: CDR1 SEHNR, CDR2 FQNEAQ (reference sequence). V lost 2 bases and J 5 bases, leaving 15 bases between the germline ends. The CDR3 extends over 15 amino acids. The CDR3 DNA reads as TGTGCCAGCAGCTTATTACCCTTTGGACAGACTGAAGCTTTCTTT. Translating it yields CASSLLPFGQTEAFF.

The chain employs TRBV5-1 and TRBJ2-1; 15 nucleotides line up with TRBD2. The CDR3 totals 17 residues. Trimming removed 0 bases from V and 6 bases from J; junction bases left unmatched: 4. Germline V gives CDR1 SGHRS, CDR2 YFSETQ. CDR3 residues: CASSLGMGLAGGNEQFF. CDR3 coding DNA: TGCGCCAGCAGCTTGGGGATGGGACTAGCGGGAGGCAATGAGCAGTTCTTC.